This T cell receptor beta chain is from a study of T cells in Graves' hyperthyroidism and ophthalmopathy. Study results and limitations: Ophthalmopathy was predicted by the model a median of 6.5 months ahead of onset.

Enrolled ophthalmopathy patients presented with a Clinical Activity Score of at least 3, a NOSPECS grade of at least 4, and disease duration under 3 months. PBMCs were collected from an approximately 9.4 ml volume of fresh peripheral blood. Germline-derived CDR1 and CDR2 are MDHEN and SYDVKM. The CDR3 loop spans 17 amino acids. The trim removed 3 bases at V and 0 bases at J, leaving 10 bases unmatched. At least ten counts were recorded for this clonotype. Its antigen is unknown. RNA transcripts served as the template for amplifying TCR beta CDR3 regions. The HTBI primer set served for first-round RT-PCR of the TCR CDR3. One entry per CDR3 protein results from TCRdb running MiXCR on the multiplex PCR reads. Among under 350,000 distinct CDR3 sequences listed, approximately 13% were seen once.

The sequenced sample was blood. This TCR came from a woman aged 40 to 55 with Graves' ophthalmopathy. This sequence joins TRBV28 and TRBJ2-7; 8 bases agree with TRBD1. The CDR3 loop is CASSFDLGTGPSYEQYF. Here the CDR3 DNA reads TGTGCCAGCAGTTTCGACCTGGGGACAGGTCCCTCCTACGAGCAGTACTTC.